This is a list of T cell receptor beta chains from one sample in a study of blood T cell repertoires in COVID-19. This table comes from immunoSEQ multiplex PCR, and its TCRdb copy is limited to in-frame clones, with some not included. The sample contains about 140,000 clones, about 85% of which appear only once. The specimen sequenced was peripheral blood. These receptors originate from a human donor with COVID-19, enrolled during active disease. The donor label of this sample is uncertain. CDR3s include the opening cysteine and the closing phenylalanine or tryptophan. A D gene is named only where the DNA matches it firmly. The listing skips clone size in some rows; elsewhere it reads once, few, many or a size class.

abundance | j_gene | v_gene | d_gene | CDR3aa | CDR3nt
NA | TRBJ2-2 | TRBV7-3 | TRBD2 | CASSPQGLAEAGELFF | TGTGCCAGCAGCCCCCAGGGACTAGCGGAAGCCGGGGAGCTGTTTTTT
NA | TRBJ2-5 | TRBV15 | NA | CATRGRDALAETQYF | TGTGCCACCAGGGGGCGAGACGCCCTGGCAGAGACCCAGTACTTC
NA | TRBJ2-3 | TRBV12-3/TRBV12-4 | NA | CASSFGADTQYF | TGTGCCAGCAGTTTTGGGGCGGATACGCAGTATTTT
NA | TRBJ1-3 | TRBV5-6 | NA | CASTREGAGNTIYF | TGTGCCAGCACCCGAGAAGGGGCGGGAAACACCATATATTTT
few | TRBJ2-3 | TRBV7-9 | TRBD1 | CASSLGQGGADTQYF | TGTGCCAGCAGCTTGGGACAGGGGGGAGCAGATACGCAGTATTTT
NA | TRBJ1-3 | TRBV28 | NA | CASSVQGRNTIYF | TGTGCCTCCTCGGTGCAGGGGAGAAACACCATATATTTT
NA | TRBJ1-4 | TRBV19 | NA | CASSRQGYPPDEKLFF | TGTGCCAGTAGTAGGCAGGGATACCCACCCGATGAAAAACTGTTTTTT
NA | TRBJ2-5 | TRBV5-1 | TRBD2 | CASSLARGGGPGETQYF | TGCGCCAGCAGCTTGGCCCGTGGCGGGGGGCCTGGAGAGACCCAGTACTTC
NA | TRBJ1-2 | TRBV3-1/TRBV3-2 | NA | CASSQDSRGTNYGYTF | TGTGCCAGCAGCCAAGATTCCCGGGGTACAAACTATGGCTACACCTTC
NA | TRBJ2-6 | TRBV18 | NA | CASSPLDTGSGANVLTF | TGTGCCAGCTCACCACTGGACACCGGCTCTGGGGCCAACGTCCTGACTTTC
NA | TRBJ1-3 | TRBV5-6 | NA | CASSPGPSGNTIYF | TGTGCCAGCAGCCCGGGTCCCTCTGGAAACACCATATATTTT
few | TRBJ2-2 | TRBV4-2 | NA | CASSQAGAGELFF | TGTGCCAGCAGCCAAGCGGGGGCCGGGGAGCTGTTTTTT
NA | TRBJ1-1 | TRBV4-1 | NA | CASSQDRGSEAFF | TGCGCCAGCAGCCAAGATAGGGGGTCTGAAGCTTTCTTT
NA | TRBJ1-5 | TRBV3-1/TRBV3-2 | NA | CASSQNSGKGNQPQHF | TGTGCCAGCAGCCAAAACTCAGGGAAGGGCAATCAGCCCCAGCATTTT
NA | TRBJ1-3 | TRBV19 | TRBD1 | CASSRGTGGNTIYF | TGTGCCAGTAGCCGGGGGACAGGGGGAAACACCATATATTTT
NA | TRBJ2-1 | TRBV30 | TRBD1 | CAWSEGQGRLQFF | TGTGCCTGGAGCGAGGGACAGGGTAGACTTCAGTTCTTC
NA | TRBJ2-7 | TRBV4-1 | NA | CASSPAFRDIAYEQYF | TGCGCCAGCAGCCCTGCTTTCCGAGACATTGCCTACGAGCAGTACTTC
NA | TRBJ2-6 | TRBV11-2 | NA | CASSPGYSGANVLTF | TGTGCCAGCAGCCCCGGGTACTCTGGGGCCAACGTCCTGACTTTC